This section outlines one T cell receptor beta chain sequence together with its context. The data are from a study of T cells after somatic rescue of genetic block. Produced via immunoSEQ multiplex PCR; TCRdb's table is partial and in-frame only. The sample has under 150,000 clones, about nine tenths seen once. Material: peripheral blood mononuclear cells (PBMCs). This sequence was found in a young woman.

CDR3 sequence (DNA): TGTGCCAGCTCGGCTCCCGGACTAGCGGGGGGGCCGGGTGAGCAGTTCTTC. This gives the protein CASSAPGLAGGPGEQFF. The chain carries TRBV18 and TRBJ2-1; 15 bases match TRBD2. The germline V gene encodes CDR1 KGHSH and CDR2 LQKENI. The CDR3 consists of 17 residues. V shed 6 bases, J shed 9 bases, and the junction held 12 bases outside the gene matches.